This record concerns one T cell receptor (beta chain) sequence. These data are taken from a study of technical replicates of blood from four donors. Generated by immunoSEQ multiplex PCR, the TCRdb table keeps only in-frame clones and is missing some. The sample carries 66,000 or so clones, roughly 90% recorded once. This sequence originates from a human donor in good health. Some clones in this sample may be carry-over from other donors' samples. Specimen: PBMCs.

As DNA, the CDR3 is TGTGCCAGCAGTGAATCTCGGGGACAGAGGAACTATGGCTACACCTTC. Its protein is CASSESRGQRNYGYTF. The chain has TRBV6-1 and TRBJ1-2, with 7 bases that match TRBD1. The J segment lost 2 bases and the V segment lost 2 bases, leaving 8 bases of the junction unmatched. The germline V gene has CDR1 MNHNS and CDR2 SASEGT. The CDR3 runs to 16 residues.